The subject of this entry is one T cell receptor (beta chain). Its antigen is as yet unknown. Clones were read by immunoSEQ multiplex PCR, and TCRdb kept only the in-frame ones, dropping some. The repertoire includes about 19,000 clones, 60% to 75% of them detected once, and 4.8% sits in the top ten. Stated treatment: randomized to nivolumab then ipilimumab (arm A) or the reverse (arm B). The sample originates from a study of sequential checkpoint blockade in melanoma. Overall study context: After both sequences, patients received maintenance nivolumab.

Trimming cost V 6 bases and J 2 bases, with 13 bases left between them. CDR1 and CDR2 from the germline V gene are KGHSH and LQKENI. The CDR3 length is 15 residues. Overall study findings and caveats: For nivolumab-first patients, baseline tumor clonality was associated with response. Patients with week-13 increases in T-cell fraction and clonality benefited about 30 times more often. Mutational load did not correlate with tumor T-cell fraction or clonality.

The sequence derives from a human donor with melanoma. This rearrangement joins TRBV18 to TRBJ2-2; possibly TRBD2 for D (5 bases). The material sequenced was tumor tissue (inferred from file names), taken from a patient given nivolumab and ipilimumab in sequence. The CDR3 spells CASSDYGGNTGELFF. As DNA, the CDR3 is TGTGCCAGCTCCGATTACGGAGGAAACACCGGGGAGCTGTTTTTT.